Shown below are 14 T cell receptor beta chains from a single sample sequenced in a study of CXCR3-negative and CXCR3-positive naive CD8 T cells. Study results and limitations: Compared with CXCR3-negative naive cells, CXCR3-positive naive cells showed more hydrophobic TRB CDR3s.

cDNA libraries for TRB were generated by 5' RACE incorporating UMI labels. Reprocessing the 5' RACE reads, TCRdb reports a single entry for every CDR3 protein and omits DNA. The specimen's table records tens of thousands of distinct CDR3 sequences. No cognate antigen is known for these TCRs. Sequencing was done on a sample of naive CXCR3+ CD8+ T cells from blood. Subset in this sample: CD45RO-CCR7+CD27+CD95- naive CD8+ T cells expressing CXCR3 (TNR3+). The receptors shown here come from a human donor in good health. Some clones in this sample may be carry-over from other donors' samples.

V usage is TRBV7-9 and J usage is TRBJ2-1; the D call from TCRdb, TRBD1, cannot be confirmed without DNA. CDR1 SEHNR and CDR2 FQNEAQ come from the germline V gene (reference sequence). This CDR3 is built from 14 residues. The CDR3 spells CASPPDRRWNEQFF.

This chain joins TRBV15 and TRBJ2-1; with no DNA, the TCRdb D assignment of TRBD1 cannot be verified. The CDR3 runs to 18 residues. Per germline, CDR1 LNHNV and CDR2 YYDKDF (reference sequence). The CDR3: CATSSPGGNGGAYNEQFF.

The V gene is TRBV7-3, the J gene TRBJ2-3; the D call from TCRdb, TRBD1, cannot be confirmed without DNA. The CDR3 loop spans 17 amino acids. Germline V gene sequence: CDR1 SGHTA, CDR2 FQGTGA. The CDR3 is CASSRGQDLYDTDTQYF.

The rearrangement links TRBV4-3 to TRBJ2-3; TCRdb returns TRBD1, unconfirmable since there is no DNA. This CDR3 is built from 14 residues. From germline, CDR1 is LGHNA and CDR2 YSLEER. CDR3 protein: CASSLGGQSDTQYF.

This chain joins TRBV28 and TRBJ2-1. Per the germline V gene, CDR1 is MDHEN and CDR2 is SYDVKM. This CDR3 has 12 amino acids. CDR3 in amino acids: CASSLGNNEQFF.

This chain's CDR3 is CSVGSENEQYF. The rearrangement joins TRBV29-1 to TRBJ2-7. Germline V gene data show CDR1 as SQVTM and CDR2 as ANQGSEA. This CDR3 contains 11 residues.

This chain uses TRBV9 with TRBJ1-2. CDR3 length: 15 amino acids. The V gene's germline CDR1 is SGDLS and CDR2 YYNGEE. The CDR3 loop reads CASEDVGGHNYGYTF.

This chain connects TRBV29-1 to TRBJ2-3; without DNA, the TCRdb call of TRBD2 cannot be checked. Germline loops: CDR1 SQVTM, CDR2 ANQGSEA. The CDR3 runs 12 residues. CDR3 loop: CSPGGGTDTQYF.

This chain links TRBV7-9 with TRBJ1-2; TCRdb designates TRBD1, a call that cannot be tested without DNA. The CDR3 runs 14 residues. CDR1 is SEHNR, CDR2 FQNEAQ, per germline (reference sequence). CDR3 protein: CASSSLTGTYGYTF.

J is TRBJ2-7 and V is TRBV20-1; TCRdb's D call, TRBD1, is unchecked because there is no DNA. The germline gives CDR1 DFQATT, CDR2 SNEGSKA (reference sequence). There are 16 residues in the CDR3. CDR3 protein: CSARDFRTGAAYEQYF.

The chain recombines TRBV29-1 with TRBJ2-1; TCRdb outputs TRBD1, but without DNA this stays unchecked. CDR1 is SQVTM, CDR2 ANQGSEA, per germline. The CDR3 sequence is 12 residues long. The CDR3: CSVRTGGYEQFF.

By frequency, this clonotype registers medium-sized. This chain uses TRBV29-1 with TRBJ1-1; TCRdb reports TRBD1, a call that lacks DNA to check it against. CDR3 length equals 13 residues. The germline V gene encodes CDR1 SQVTM and CDR2 ANQGSEA. CDR3 sequence reads: CSVEGQGRTEAFF. Filled out from reference TRBV29-1 and TRBJ1-1, the complete variable domain reads SAVISQKPSRDICQRGTSLTIQCQVDSQVTMMFWYRQQPGQSLTLIATANQGSEATYESGFVIDKFPISRPNLTFSTLTVSNMSPEDSSIYLCSVEGQGRTEAFFGQGTRLTVV.

This chain connects TRBV29-1 to TRBJ1-2. CDR1 is SQVTM, CDR2 ANQGSEA, per germline. CDR3 length: 14 amino acids. The CDR3 loop is CSVVTPETNYGYTF. The variable domain in full, with the rest retrieved from reference TRBV29-1 and TRBJ1-2, is SAVISQKPSRDICQRGTSLTIQCQVDSQVTMMFWYRQQPGQSLTLIATANQGSEATYESGFVIDKFPISRPNLTFSTLTVSNMSPEDSSIYLCSVVTPETNYGYTFGSGTRLTVV.

The chain links TRBV28 to TRBJ2-1; with no DNA, the TCRdb D assignment of TRBD2 cannot be verified. The CDR3 runs to 17 residues. Germline CDR1 and CDR2: MDHEN and SYDVKM. The CDR3 region is CASSLLYVQRGYNEQFF.